This TCR beta chain was recovered during a study of T-cell reconstitution after alpha-beta-depleted transplantation in children. Preparing the TCRbeta library involved the use of unique molecular identifiers. MiXCR, applied by TCRdb to the PCR reads, yields one record per CDR3 protein. The repertoire holds hundreds of thousands of distinct CDR3 sequences, with 15% to 20% as singletons. This CDR3 has 14 amino acids. Germline values: CDR1 MNHEY, CDR2 SVGAGI. The ends were cut back, 3 bases at V and 1 base at J, with 10 bases in the middle. This clonotype was observed at least ten times. This sequence originates from a human donor who donated a stem cell graft to a child with acute myeloid leukemia. Sample: PBMCs from the stem cell graft donor, taken from the stem cell graft. The V and J genes are TRBV6-5 and TRBJ2-7; no reliable D call. CDR3 residues: CASSYNDWSYEQYF. The CDR3 DNA sequence: TGTGCCAGCAGTTATAACGACTGGTCCTACGAGCAGTACTTC.